What follows describes a single TCR beta chain. Its antigen is not known. Researchers partitioned CD4+ cells into CD45RA+ naive and CD45RA-negative memory subsets. The CDR3 covers 16 residues. The V end was cut by 5 bases, the J end by 0 bases, with 17 bases between. Germline loops: CDR1 PRHDT, CDR2 FYEKMQ (reference sequence). The data originate from a study of shared clonotypes between healthy human individuals. Study findings and constraints: A generally larger estimated richness was seen in naive subsets than in memory subsets.

The test was conducted at deep level. TCRdb's table, derived via immunoSEQ multiplex PCR, lists solely in-frame clones and lacks some. This sample carries some 2,000,000 clones, roughly 96% of them seen once, and the ten largest clones take about 0.13%. This TCR derives from a young man in good health. The material sequenced was naive CD4+ T cells sorted from blood. The subset here: CD45RA+ positively selected. The chain couples TRBV13 to TRBJ2-7; weak D call: TRBD1 (8 bases). The CDR3 spells CASSQGAGGLSYEQYF. CDR3 DNA: TGTGCCAGCAGCCAGGGGGCCGGGGGGCTCTCCTACGAGCAGTACTTC.